This TCR beta chain was sequenced for a study of blood T cell repertoires in COVID-19. Study as a whole: The United States, Italy and Spain were the sources of the acute and convalescent COVID-19 samples. PBMCs, B-cell-depleted T cells, or T cells were the source of the cDNA or gDNA that made up the material.

Clones were sequenced by immunoSEQ multiplex PCR, and TCRdb holds only the in-frame ones, with some missing. The sample lists 150,000 to 200,000 clones; 70% to 80% were seen once. The ends were cut back, 6 bases at V and 5 bases at J, with 13 bases in the middle. The germline CDR1 and CDR2 sequences are MNHNY and SVGAGI (reference sequence). This CDR3 is built from 13 residues. This clone appeared a few times. The source material was peripheral blood. The sequence was obtained from a woman between 40 and 55 years old with COVID-19, enrolled during active disease. The chain is built from TRBV6-6 and TRBJ2-5, with D hard to call. CDR3 bases: TGTGCCAGCAGCCCAATTGAGTCGGAGACCCAGTACTTC. It yields the protein CASSPIESETQYF.